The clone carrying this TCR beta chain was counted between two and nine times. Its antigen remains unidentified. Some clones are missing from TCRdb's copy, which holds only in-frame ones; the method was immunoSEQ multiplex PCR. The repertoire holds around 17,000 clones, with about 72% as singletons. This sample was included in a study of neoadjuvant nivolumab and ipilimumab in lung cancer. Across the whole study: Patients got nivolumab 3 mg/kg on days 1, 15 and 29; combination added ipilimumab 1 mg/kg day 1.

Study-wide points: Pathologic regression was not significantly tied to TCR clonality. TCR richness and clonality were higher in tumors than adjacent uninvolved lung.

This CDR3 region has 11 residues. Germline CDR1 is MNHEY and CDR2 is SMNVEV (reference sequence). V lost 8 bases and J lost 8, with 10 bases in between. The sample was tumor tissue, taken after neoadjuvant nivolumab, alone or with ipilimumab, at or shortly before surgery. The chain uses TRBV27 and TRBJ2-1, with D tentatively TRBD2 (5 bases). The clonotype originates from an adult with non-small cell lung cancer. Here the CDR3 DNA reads TGTGCCAGCGGGGAGCGGCATGAGCAGTTCTTC. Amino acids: CASGERHEQFF.